This TCR beta chain was identified in a study of T cells in Graves' hyperthyroidism and ophthalmopathy. This clonotype was seen a handful of times. Using RNA transcripts as the source, TCR beta CDR3 regions were amplified. With the HTBI primer set, the TCR CDR3 went through a first round of RT-PCR. TCRdb reanalysed the multiplex PCR reads using MiXCR and keeps one entry per CDR3 protein. The sample has approximately 370,000 distinct CDR3 sequences, more than 12% seen once; the top ten hold 32%. This CDR3 is built from 13 residues. Germline CDR1 and CDR2: DFQATT and SNEGSKA (reference sequence). Lactation, pregnancy, other autoimmune disease or uncontrolled infection excluded patients. PBMCs were derived from roughly 10 ml fresh peripheral blood.

This clonotype originated in a woman aged 25 to 39 with Graves' hyperthyroidism. V is TRBV20-1 and J is TRBJ2-3, with D possibly TRBD2 on 5 matching bases. Sequencing input: blood. CDR3 amino acids: CAGLPSPTDTQYF. CDR3 bases: TGCGCGGGCCTCCCCTCCCCAACAGATACGCAGTATTTT.